This T cell receptor (beta chain) comes out of a study of blood T cell repertoires in COVID-19 (dated by TCRdb to about 2020). Some background on the complete study: Samples covering the acute and convalescent phases of COVID-19 were provided by collaborators in the United States, Italy and Spain. The material from the prospective study consisted of cDNA or gDNA derived from T cells, B-cell-depleted T cells, or PBMCs. Deeply sampled blood TCRbeta repertoires from subjects exposed to, actively infected with, or recovered from COVID-19 were included in the dataset. The repertoires were made available in a free public database intended to serve as a resource for research on the immune response to SARS-CoV-2. The samples were drawn from two sources: the first 160 participants of the ongoing ImmuneRACE study, and 1,000 to 1,500 subjects contributed by 6 global collaborators. Nearly every sample came with metadata listing a de-identified subject ID, COVID-19 status, age in years and sex. HLA class I and class II types, where available, came from metadata supplied by the sample provider rather than from assay-based typing.

Details on this clone: The target of this receptor is not known. No base-level quality is on record; no much larger clone is a single base apart.

On the study overall, not on this receptor specifically: How much clinical and demographic metadata was included differed by source and by participant, and the metadata was provided uncurated.

Whole blood was collected in K2EDTA tubes by collaborating institutions according to the institutions' own protocols. For TCRbeta analysis, collaborator samples were shipped as frozen whole blood, as isolated PBMCs, or as DNA extracted from either sample type. TCRbeta CDR3 regions were amplified from genomic DNA by means of the immunoSEQ Assay, a bias-controlled multiplex PCR. On the study's bioinformatics: Nucleated cell counts per sample were estimated from amplification of reference gene primers within the assay. Sequence reads were collapsed and filtered to measure the absolute abundance of every unique TCRbeta CDR3 rearrangement. For each sample, productive Simpson clonality was calculated as the square root of Simpson's diversity index across productive rearrangements. TCRdb took over this immuneACCESS table, retaining in-frame rearrangements with V and J assigned. Such tables are incomplete; in checked studies, under half of the missing clones stem from an unresolved V gene, and the remainder is unexplained. For V, J and clone size, that table is used; D and trimming come from the DNA. This sample lists 200,000 to 250,000 clones; roughly 86% were detected once. The ten largest make up around 2.8% of the sample.

Based on the germline V gene, the CDR1 and CDR2 sequences are SGHDT and YYEEEE. V sheds 0 bases and J sheds 7 bases, leaving 11 bases between their ends. From cysteine to phenylalanine, the CDR3 is 15 amino acids long. Just the 45-base CDR3 DNA is kept, in frame starting at base 1. Sequencing input: peripheral blood. The clonotype originates from a woman aged 55-69 years with acute or convalescent COVID-19. The chain joins TRBV5-6 to TRBJ1-6, with the identity of the D gene unclear. DNA sequence: TGTGCCAGCAGCTTGGCACAGCTATCAAATTCACCCCTCCACTTT. This gives the protein CASSLAQLSNSPLHF.